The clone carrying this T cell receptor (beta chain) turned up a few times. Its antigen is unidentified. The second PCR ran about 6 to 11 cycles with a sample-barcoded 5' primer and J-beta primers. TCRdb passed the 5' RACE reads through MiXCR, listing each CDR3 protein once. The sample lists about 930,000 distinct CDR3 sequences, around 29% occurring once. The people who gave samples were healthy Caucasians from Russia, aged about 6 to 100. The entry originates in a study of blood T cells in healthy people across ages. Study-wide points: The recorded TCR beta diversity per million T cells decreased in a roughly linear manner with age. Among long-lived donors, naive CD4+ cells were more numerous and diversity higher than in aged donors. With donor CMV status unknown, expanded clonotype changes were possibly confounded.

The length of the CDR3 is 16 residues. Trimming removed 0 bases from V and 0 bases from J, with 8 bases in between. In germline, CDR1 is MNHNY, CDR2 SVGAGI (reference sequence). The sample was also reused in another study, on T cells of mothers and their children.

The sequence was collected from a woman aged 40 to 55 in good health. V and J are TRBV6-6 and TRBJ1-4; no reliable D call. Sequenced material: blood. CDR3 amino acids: CASSYSKTATNEKLFF. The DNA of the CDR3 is TGTGCCAGCAGTTACTCGAAGACCGCAACTAATGAAAAACTGTTTTTT.